These T cell receptor beta chains were read from a single sample in a study of blood T cell repertoires in COVID-19. TCRdb's table, derived via immunoSEQ multiplex PCR, lists solely in-frame clones and lacks some. The sample carries around 310,000 clones, about nine tenths recorded once. Sequenced material: PBMCs or T cells enriched from blood (not recorded which). The receptors derive from a woman aged 25 to 39 who had recovered from COVID-19. The CDR3 runs from the conserved cysteine through the conserved F or W. Some rows mark clone size as missing; the rest say once, few, many or name a class of expanded clone.

clone size	J gene	V gene	CDR3 protein
NA	TRBJ2-7	TRBV3-1/TRBV3-2	CASSHGRGASGFFSYEQYF
NA	TRBJ2-1	TRBV5-1	CASSPWAGADEQFF
NA	TRBJ2-1	TRBV7-2	CASSQLAGVYNEQFF
NA	TRBJ1-1	TRBV30	CAWMGETEAFF
NA	TRBJ1-1	TRBV14	CASSQVTQTEAFF
NA	TRBJ1-1	TRBV19	CASSMDRGRGEAFF
NA	TRBJ2-7	TRBV4-1	CASSQFKIVSGTVLYEQYF
NA	TRBJ1-4	TRBV18	CASSSNSGLSATNEKLFF
NA	TRBJ1-6	TRBV25-1	CASTERDRLNSPLHF
NA	TRBJ2-3	TRBV10-3	CAIRQYLAGVGTDTQYF
NA	TRBJ2-1	TRBV18	CASSSGTSGRRDEQFF
NA	TRBJ1-1	TRBV28	CASSSYRGRNTEAFF
NA	TRBJ2-1	TRBV10-3	CAISEGRPNEQFF
NA	TRBJ2-7	TRBV10-3	CAISESIAYEQYF
NA	TRBJ1-6	TRBV2	CASRQGDGSPLHF
NA	TRBJ2-7	TRBV28	CASSLVHHYEQYF
NA	TRBJ1-1	TRBV5-1	CASRKGQGAEAFF
NA	TRBJ1-3	TRBV10-3	CAIHSGTGEKGNTIYF
NA	TRBJ2-6	TRBV28	CASSLWGINPSGANVLTF
NA	TRBJ2-3	TRBV6-5	CASSFSGRATDTQYF
once	TRBJ1-4	TRBV28	CASSLSPGDEKLFF
NA	TRBJ1-4	TRBV5-6	CASSIEGYATNEKLFF
NA	TRBJ2-1	TRBV9	CASSVATNEQFF
few	TRBJ2-7	TRBV4-2	CASSQDRGTSSYEQYF
NA	TRBJ2-2	TRBV28	CASSDPFTEANTGELFF
NA	TRBJ2-1	TRBV19	CASRAIPGLRYNEQFF
NA	TRBJ1-5	TRBV15	CATSRDRGQYQPQHF
NA	TRBJ1-1	TRBV6-5	CASSYGVSGGTEAFF
NA	TRBJ2-6	TRBV6-1	CASSGQGQAGANVLTF
NA	TRBJ1-1	TRBV16	CASSQWPGQGLSVNTEAFF
NA	TRBJ1-2	TRBV6-5	CASSTTGGSNYGYTF
NA	TRBJ1-5	TRBV19	CASSIGDRVYRQPQHF
NA	TRBJ2-7	TRBV7-6	CASSLALNSREQYF
NA	TRBJ1-1	TRBV10-3	CATLPRMNTEAFF
NA	TRBJ2-1	TRBV27	CASSPWGGGSYNEQFF
NA	TRBJ2-1	TRBV5-1	CASSLGATSGSANEQFF
NA	TRBJ2-7	TRBV11-2	CASSLWASSYEQYF
once	TRBJ1-6	TRBV4-1	CASSQYGTDSSYNSPLHF
NA	TRBJ1-2	TRBV16	CASERDRELTVRGYTF
once	TRBJ1-3	TRBV28	CASTSGSGNTIYF
once	TRBJ2-3	TRBV4-1	CASSQGNSGTARTQYF
once	TRBJ2-1	TRBV19	CASSIDSAGRQFF